This T cell receptor beta chain appears in the sequencing data of a study of spatial heterogeneity in lung cancer. Study-wide background: Mean representation of each unique TCR and UMI combination in the raw reads exceeded 8.5 occurrences.

Every TCR cDNA molecule bore a unique molecular identifier. TCRdb used MiXCR to reprocess the 5' RACE reads, holding one entry per CDR3 protein. The data show around 3,000 distinct CDR3 sequences, with 17% seen just once and about a quarter held by the top ten. Time point here: sample taken at primary tumor resection. Patients with untreated early-stage non-small cell lung cancer, numbering some 68, were the donors. Unsorted whole RNA samples from tumor, nontumor lung or frozen PBMC were sequenced. The V gene lost 7 bases and the J gene lost 2 bases, with 9 bases spanning the gap. CDR3 length: 12 residues. Germline V CDR1 and CDR2: SGHRS, YFSETQ.

The receptor's source is a female donor with early-stage non-small cell lung cancer. The sample in question was normal lung tissue next to the tumor, obtained at surgery. The genes are TRBV5-1 and TRBJ1-2; tentatively, D is TRBD1 (5 bases). In nucleotides, the CDR3 is TGCGCCAGCGCCCGGGACAACTATGGCTACACCTTC. Residues: CASARDNYGYTF.